Listed below are T cell receptor beta chains from one sample, sequenced in a study of early T cells in non-severe SARS-CoV-2 infection. Each CDR3 protein is one row after TCRdb ran MiXCR on the 5' RACE reads. The data contain 25,000 to 35,000 distinct CDR3 sequences, less than 7.5% of them singletons. The sequenced sample consisted of whole blood. The receptors were sampled from an adult who was a healthcare worker with PCR-confirmed SARS-CoV-2 infection or an uninfected control (not recorded which). Each CDR3 is given with its conserved first and last residue. The order of the fields is clone size, V gene, D gene, J gene, CDR3 DNA, CDR3 protein. D genes are given only for firm matches. Only some rows state a clone size, as once, few, many or a class for expanded clones.

size: many
V: TRBV5-5
D: TRBD2
J: TRBJ2-7
DNA: TGTGCCAGCAGTTTTATAGCGGGGGGCCACTACGAGCAGTACTTC
CDR3: CASSFIAGGHYEQYF

size: many
V: TRBV4-3
D: TRBD1
J: TRBJ2-2
DNA: TGCGCCAGCAGCCAAGAACAGGGGGCGACCGGGGAGCTGTTTTTT
CDR3: CASSQEQGATGELFF

size: few
V: TRBV20-1
D: TRBD1
J: TRBJ1-6
DNA: TGCAGTGCTATGATCATTAAGGGACAGGGTGGCTCACCCCTCCACTTT
CDR3: CSAMIIKGQGGSPLHF

size: many
V: TRBV20-1
D: TRBD1
J: TRBJ1-4
DNA: TGCAGTGCCCACTGGACAGGCCATGAAAAACTGTTTTTT
CDR3: CSAHWTGHEKLFF

size: -
V: TRBV6-2/TRBV6-3
D: TRBD1
J: TRBJ1-5
DNA: TGTGCCAGCAGTTACCCACAGGGGGTTCATCAACAGCCCCAGCATTTT
CDR3: CASSYPQGVHQQPQHF

size: -
V: TRBV29-1
D: TRBD1
J: TRBJ1-2
DNA: TGCAGCGTGAGGGGGACAGAGCCCTCCTATGGCTACACCTTC
CDR3: CSVRGTEPSYGYTF

size: many
V: TRBV28
D: -
J: TRBJ1-6
DNA: TGTGCCAGCAGACCGACTGGGGATTCACCCCTCCACTTT
CDR3: CASRPTGDSPLHF

size: many
V: TRBV7-2
D: -
J: TRBJ2-7
DNA: TGTGCCAGCAGCTTATCCCTCTCCTACGAGCAGTACTTC
CDR3: CASSLSLSYEQYF

size: many
V: TRBV7-2
D: -
J: TRBJ2-7
DNA: TGTGCCAGCAGCTTAGAGGCAGAATACGAGCAGTACTTC
CDR3: CASSLEAEYEQYF

size: many
V: TRBV28
D: -
J: TRBJ1-1
DNA: TGTGCCAGCAGACGACAGTTAACTATGAACACTGAAGCTTTCTTT
CDR3: CASRRQLTMNTEAFF

size: many
V: TRBV19
D: -
J: TRBJ1-5
DNA: TGTGCCAGTAGTTCAACAGGGAGTATTCAGCCCCAGCATTTT
CDR3: CASSSTGSIQPQHF

size: many
V: TRBV10-3
D: TRBD1
J: TRBJ2-7
DNA: TGTGCCATCAGGACAGGGTCGTCCTACGAGCAGTACTTC
CDR3: CAIRTGSSYEQYF

size: -
V: TRBV7-3
D: -
J: TRBJ1-6
DNA: TGTGCCAGCAGCTTAATGGCTGGCAGTGGTTCACCCCTCCACTTT
CDR3: CASSLMAGSGSPLHF

size: many
V: TRBV18
D: TRBD1
J: TRBJ2-5
DNA: TGTGCCAGCTCACCACCCAGGGGACAGGGAACGTCAGAGACCCAGTACTTC
CDR3: CASSPPRGQGTSETQYF

size: many
V: TRBV29-1
D: -
J: TRBJ2-3
DNA: TGCAGCGTCAGTAGCATGAGGGATACGCAGTATTTT
CDR3: CSVSSMRDTQYF

size: many
V: TRBV12-3/TRBV12-4
D: -
J: TRBJ2-1
DNA: TGTGCCAGCAGTCAACCCAGGGATCCCGGGGATGAGCAGTTCTTC
CDR3: CASSQPRDPGDEQFF

size: -
V: TRBV24-1
D: -
J: TRBJ1-2
DNA: TGTGCCACCAGTGATTTTGTGTATGGCTACACCTTC
CDR3: CATSDFVYGYTF

size: medium-sized
V: TRBV6-5
D: -
J: TRBJ2-1
DNA: TGTGCCAGCAGCTCCCCATGGAGGGACAACAATGAGCAGTTCTTC
CDR3: CASSSPWRDNNEQFF

size: few
V: TRBV9
D: -
J: TRBJ1-1
DNA: TGTGCCAGCAGCGTAGATACAGGGATGAACACTGAAGCTTTCTTT
CDR3: CASSVDTGMNTEAFF

size: -
V: TRBV29-1
D: -
J: TRBJ1-1
DNA: TGCAGCGCAATCGGACAGCCCTTGAACACTGAAGCTTTCTTT
CDR3: CSAIGQPLNTEAFF

size: many
V: TRBV7-2
D: TRBD2
J: TRBJ2-1
DNA: TGTGCCAGCAGGCGTCTAGCGGGGGGGTTCAATGAGCAGTTCTTC
CDR3: CASRRLAGGFNEQFF

size: few
V: TRBV20-1
D: TRBD2
J: TRBJ2-7
DNA: TGCAGTGCTATCCCCCTCCCCTTCAGCGGGGCGGCGTACGAGCAGTACTTC
CDR3: CSAIPLPFSGAAYEQYF

size: many
V: TRBV18
D: TRBD2
J: TRBJ2-3
DNA: TGTGCCAGCTCACCACCGATCCGGGGGGACGTGATCACGCAGTATTTT
CDR3: CASSPPIRGDVITQYF

size: many
V: TRBV19
D: -
J: TRBJ1-2
DNA: TGTGCCAGTAGTACCGCTCGGGACCTAGTCCGCTACACCTTC
CDR3: CASSTARDLVRYTF

size: many
V: TRBV4-3
D: TRBD2
J: TRBJ2-1
DNA: TGCGCCAGCAGCCAAGCCACTAGCGGGGGGGGCGATGAGCAGTTCTTC
CDR3: CASSQATSGGGDEQFF

size: many
V: TRBV19
D: TRBD1
J: TRBJ1-5
DNA: TGTGCCAGTAGTTTGATAAAGCCCGGGACAGGAACTTATCAGCCCCAGCATTTT
CDR3: CASSLIKPGTGTYQPQHF

size: many
V: TRBV18
D: TRBD1
J: TRBJ2-4
DNA: TGTGCCAGCTCACCACCCGCGGGACAGGGTAAAAACATTCAGTACTTC
CDR3: CASSPPAGQGKNIQYF

size: -
V: TRBV28
D: -
J: TRBJ2-5
DNA: TGTGCCAGCAGTTTCACCCGGGACACACAAGAGACCCAGTACTTC
CDR3: CASSFTRDTQETQYF

size: -
V: TRBV18
D: -
J: TRBJ2-1
DNA: TGTGCCAGCTCACCACCGCTCAGGGAGTACAATGAGCAGTTCTTC
CDR3: CASSPPLREYNEQFF

size: many
V: TRBV12-3/TRBV12-4
D: TRBD1
J: TRBJ2-3
DNA: TGTGCCAGCAGCCGACAGGGGGCCATGGGCACAGATACGCAGTATTTT
CDR3: CASSRQGAMGTDTQYF

size: many
V: TRBV4-3
D: -
J: TRBJ1-2
DNA: TGCGCCAGCAGCCCACGCGGCAGCCGCTATGGCTACACCTTC
CDR3: CASSPRGSRYGYTF

size: many
V: TRBV12-3/TRBV12-4
D: TRBD1
J: TRBJ1-1
DNA: TGTGCCAGCAGGACAGGGAAGAACACTGAAGCTTTCTTT
CDR3: CASRTGKNTEAFF